These 9 T cell receptor beta chains came from one sample sequenced in a study of T cells after yellow fever vaccination. TCRdb re-called the 5' RACE reads with MiXCR, one entry per CDR3 protein. The sample holds 150,000 to 200,000 distinct CDR3 sequences, 9.5% to 11% seen once. The specimen was CD8+ T cells sorted from PBMCs, collected 15 days after the yellow fever booster vaccination. The origin of the receptors is a young man who received the YFV17D yellow fever vaccine.

V and J are TRBV28 and TRBJ2-7; 7 positions agree with TRBD1. Germline values: CDR1 MDHEN, CDR2 SYDVKM. Losses at the gene ends were 2 bases for V and 2 bases for J; bases not matched to a gene: 6. This CDR3 comprises 15 residues. CDR3 sequence (DNA): TGTGCCAGCAGTTTAGCGCAGGGGGAGACCTACGAGCAGTACGTC. Translation gives CASSLAQGETYEQYV.

CDR3 DNA: TGTGCCAGCAGCGTTTGGGACAGGAGCTCCGAAGAGACCCAGTACTTC. Amino acids: CASSVWDRSSEETQYF. V gene TRBV7-9 combines with J gene TRBJ2-5; 8 positions match TRBD1. J was trimmed by 3 bases and V by 5 bases; bases with no gene match: 11. CDR1 is SEHNR and CDR2 is FQNEAQ in the germline V gene (reference sequence). The CDR3 runs 16 residues.

This clonotype turned up a few times. V is TRBV24-1 and J is TRBJ2-1; 7 positions agree with TRBD1. This CDR3 region has 15 residues. Germline V lookup: CDR1 KGHDR, CDR2 SFDVKD. J gave up 3 bases and V 7 bases, and 8 bases lay outside the gene matches. CDR3 nucleotide sequence: TGTGCCACCAGATCCGGGACAGCTAACTACAATGAGCAGTTCTTC. Its protein product is CATRSGTANYNEQFF.

The chain carries TRBV6-2 or TRBV6-3 and TRBJ1-2; D unclear. Germline CDR1 is MNHEY and CDR2 is SVGEGT. Trimming pared 0 bases from V and 2 bases from J, leaving 7 bases between. The CDR3 is made up of 14 amino acids. The CDR3 here is CASSYSGGNYGYTF. CDR3 DNA: TGTGCCAGCAGTTACTCGGGAGGGAACTATGGCTACACCTTC.

V usage is TRBV12-3 or TRBV12-4 and J usage is TRBJ1-1; 9 positions agree with TRBD1. The ends lost 3 bases at V and 0 bases at J; junction bases unmatched: 8. This CDR3 comprises 17 residues. The CDR3 nucleotides are TGTGCCAGCAGTTTCCCTGGACAGGGGCCTATGAACACTGAAGCTTTCTTT. Translation gives CASSFPGQGPMNTEAFF.

V gene TRBV15 combines with J gene TRBJ1-3; D uncertain. CDR1 LNHNV and CDR2 YYDKDF come from the germline V gene (reference sequence). The ends were cut back, 1 base at V and 3 bases at J, with 10 bases in the middle. The CDR3 consists of 15 residues. CDR3 DNA sequence: TGTGCCACCAGCAGAGTGGCAGAGCTTGGAAACACCATATATTTT. Protein sequence: CATSRVAELGNTIYF.

There are a few counts of this clonotype. V usage is TRBV5-4 and J usage is TRBJ2-7; D gene unclear. Trimming removed 5 bases from V and 6 bases from J, with 18 bases in between. Looked up from germline, CDR1 is SGHNT and CDR2 is YYREEE (reference sequence). The CDR3 runs to 14 residues. The chain's CDR3 is CASREFPGPLEQYF. Written as DNA, the CDR3 is TGTGCCAGCAGGGAGTTCCCCGGGCCTCTCGAGCAGTACTTC.

This clonotype came up a few times. The chain joins TRBV4-2 to TRBJ1-2; D gene unclear. This CDR3 spans 14 amino acids. Trimming cost V 0 bases and J 4 bases, with 9 bases left between them. Germline CDR1 reads LGHNA; CDR2 reads YNFKEQ. The chain's CDR3 is CASSQENGVYGYTF. The CDR3 DNA reads as TGTGCCAGCAGCCAAGAAAACGGAGTCTATGGCTACACCTTC.

This clonotype appeared a few times. The CDR3 nucleotides read TGTGCCAGCAGCTACATGCCGGGACATCAAGAGACCCAGTACTTC. Its translation is CASSYMPGHQETQYF. The chain has TRBV7-3 and TRBJ2-5, with D possibly TRBD1 on 6 matching bases. The germline gives CDR1 SGHTA, CDR2 FQGTGA. The CDR3 totals 15 residues. The V and J ends lost 4 bases and 2 bases respectively, with 14 bases between them.